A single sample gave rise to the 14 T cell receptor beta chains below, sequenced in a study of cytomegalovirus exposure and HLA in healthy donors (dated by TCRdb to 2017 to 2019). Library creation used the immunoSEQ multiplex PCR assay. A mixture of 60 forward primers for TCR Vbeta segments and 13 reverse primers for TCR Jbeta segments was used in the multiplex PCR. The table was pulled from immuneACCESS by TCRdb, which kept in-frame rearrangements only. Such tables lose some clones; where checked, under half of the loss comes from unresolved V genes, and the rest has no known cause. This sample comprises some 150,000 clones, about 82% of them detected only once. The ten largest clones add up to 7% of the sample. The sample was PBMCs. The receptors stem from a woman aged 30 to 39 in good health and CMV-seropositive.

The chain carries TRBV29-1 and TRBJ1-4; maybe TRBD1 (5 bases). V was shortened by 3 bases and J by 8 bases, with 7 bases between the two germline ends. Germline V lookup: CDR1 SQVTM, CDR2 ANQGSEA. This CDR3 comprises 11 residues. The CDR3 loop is CSVDQGEKLFF. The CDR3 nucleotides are TGCAGCGTTGACCAGGGAGAAAAACTGTTTTTT.

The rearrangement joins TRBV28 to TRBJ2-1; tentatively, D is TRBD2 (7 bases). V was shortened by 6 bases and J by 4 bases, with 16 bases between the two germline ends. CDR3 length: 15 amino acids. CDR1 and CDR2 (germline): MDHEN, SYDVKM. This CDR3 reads CASRGAGAIYNEQFF. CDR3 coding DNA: TGTGCCAGCAGGGGTGCGGGGGCGATATACAATGAGCAGTTCTTC.

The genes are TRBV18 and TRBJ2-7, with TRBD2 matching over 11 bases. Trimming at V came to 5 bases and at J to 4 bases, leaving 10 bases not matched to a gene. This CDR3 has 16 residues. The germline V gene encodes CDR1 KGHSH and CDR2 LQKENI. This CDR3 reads CASSFITTSGGYEQYF. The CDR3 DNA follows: TGTGCCAGCTCATTTATAACCACTAGCGGGGGTTACGAGCAGTACTTC.

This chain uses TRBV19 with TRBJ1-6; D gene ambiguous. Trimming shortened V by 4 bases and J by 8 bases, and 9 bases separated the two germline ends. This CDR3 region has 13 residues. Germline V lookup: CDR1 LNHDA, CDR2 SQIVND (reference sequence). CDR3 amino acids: CASSTVEDSPLHF. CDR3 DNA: TGTGCCAGTAGTACCGTAGAGGATTCACCCCTCCACTTT.

CDR3 protein: CASRDLTGVNTEAFF. DNA for the CDR3: TGTGCCAGCAGAGACCTGACAGGGGTGAACACTGAAGCTTTCTTT. The V call is TRBV6-5, the J call TRBJ1-1; 8 bases are a match to TRBD1. From germline, CDR1 is MNHEY and CDR2 SVGAGI. Unmatched junction bases numbered 6, after V lost 6 bases and J lost 0 bases. The CDR3 is 15 residues long.

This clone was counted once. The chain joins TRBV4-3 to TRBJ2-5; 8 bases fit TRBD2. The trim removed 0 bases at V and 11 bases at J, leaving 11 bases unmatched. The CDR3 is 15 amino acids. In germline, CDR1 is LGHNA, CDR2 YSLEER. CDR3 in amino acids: CASSQDPAGEIEQYF. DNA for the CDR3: TGCGCCAGCAGCCAAGATCCAGCGGGGGAAATTGAGCAGTACTTC.

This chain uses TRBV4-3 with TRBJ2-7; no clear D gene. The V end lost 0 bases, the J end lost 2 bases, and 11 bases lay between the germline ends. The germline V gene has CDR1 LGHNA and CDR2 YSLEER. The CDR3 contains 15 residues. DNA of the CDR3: TGCGCCAGCAGCCAAGATACGGGTTGGCCCTACGAGCAGTACTTC. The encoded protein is CASSQDTGWPYEQYF.

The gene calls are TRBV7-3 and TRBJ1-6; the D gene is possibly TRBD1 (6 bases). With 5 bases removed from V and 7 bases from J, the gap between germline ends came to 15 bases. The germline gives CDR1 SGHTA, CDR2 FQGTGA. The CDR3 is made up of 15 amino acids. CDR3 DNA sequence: TGTGCCAGCAGCCTGGGAGGGGGAGCAAATTCACCCCTCCACTTT. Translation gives CASSLGGGANSPLHF.

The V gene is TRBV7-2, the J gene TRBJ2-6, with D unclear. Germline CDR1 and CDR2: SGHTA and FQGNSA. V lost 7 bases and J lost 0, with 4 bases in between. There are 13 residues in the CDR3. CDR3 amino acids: CASKLSGANVLTF. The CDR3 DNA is TGTGCCAGCAAACTCTCTGGGGCCAACGTCCTGACTTTC.

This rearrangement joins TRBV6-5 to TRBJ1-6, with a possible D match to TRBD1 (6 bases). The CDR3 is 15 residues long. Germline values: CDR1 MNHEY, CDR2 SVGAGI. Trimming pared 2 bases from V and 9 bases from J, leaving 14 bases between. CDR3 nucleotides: TGTGCCAGCAGTTACGTCGGGGGGGCAGGTTCACCCCTCCACTTT. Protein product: CASSYVGGAGSPLHF.

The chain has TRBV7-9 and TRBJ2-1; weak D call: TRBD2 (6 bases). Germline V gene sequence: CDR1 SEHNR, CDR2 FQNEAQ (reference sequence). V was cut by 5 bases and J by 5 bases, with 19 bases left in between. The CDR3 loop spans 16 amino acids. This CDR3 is CASSRGGGTLDNEQFF. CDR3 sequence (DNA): TGTGCCAGCAGCCGGGGAGGCGGGACCCTCGACAATGAGCAGTTCTTC.

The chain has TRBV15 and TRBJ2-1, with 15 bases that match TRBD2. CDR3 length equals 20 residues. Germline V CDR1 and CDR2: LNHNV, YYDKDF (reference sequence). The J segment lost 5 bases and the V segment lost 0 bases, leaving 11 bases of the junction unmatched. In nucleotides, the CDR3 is TGTGCCACCAGCAGAGAAGCGGTGGGGACTAGCGGGGGGAGGAACAATGAGCAGTTCTTC. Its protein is CATSREAVGTSGGRNNEQFF.

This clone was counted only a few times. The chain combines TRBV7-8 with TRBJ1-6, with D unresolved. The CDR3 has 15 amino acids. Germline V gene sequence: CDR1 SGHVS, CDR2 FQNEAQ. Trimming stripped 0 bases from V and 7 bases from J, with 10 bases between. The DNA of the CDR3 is TGTGCCAGCAGCTTAGCGAGGTGGCAGAATTCACCCCTCCACTTT. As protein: CASSLARWQNSPLHF.

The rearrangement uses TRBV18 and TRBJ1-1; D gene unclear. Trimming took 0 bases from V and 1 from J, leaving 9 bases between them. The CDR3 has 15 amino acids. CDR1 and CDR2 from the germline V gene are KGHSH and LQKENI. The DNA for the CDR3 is TGTGCCAGCTCACCACCGTCAGTTCAGAACACTGAAGCTTTCTTT. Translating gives CASSPPSVQNTEAFF.